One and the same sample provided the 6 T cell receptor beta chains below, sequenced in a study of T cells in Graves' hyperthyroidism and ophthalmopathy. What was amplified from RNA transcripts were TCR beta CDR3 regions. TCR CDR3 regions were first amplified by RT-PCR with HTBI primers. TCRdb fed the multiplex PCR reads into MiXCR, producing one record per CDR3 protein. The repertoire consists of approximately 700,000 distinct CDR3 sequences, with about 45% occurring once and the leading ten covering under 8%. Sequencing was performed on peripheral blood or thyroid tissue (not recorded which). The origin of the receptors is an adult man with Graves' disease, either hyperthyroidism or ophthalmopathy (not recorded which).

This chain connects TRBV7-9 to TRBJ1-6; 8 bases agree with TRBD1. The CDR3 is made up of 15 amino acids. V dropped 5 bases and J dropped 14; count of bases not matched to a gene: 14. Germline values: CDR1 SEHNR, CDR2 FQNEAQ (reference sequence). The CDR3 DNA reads TGTGCCAGCAGCGGCTCGGGACAGGCGGTAATGGCCCTCCACTTT. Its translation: CASSGSGQAVMALHF.

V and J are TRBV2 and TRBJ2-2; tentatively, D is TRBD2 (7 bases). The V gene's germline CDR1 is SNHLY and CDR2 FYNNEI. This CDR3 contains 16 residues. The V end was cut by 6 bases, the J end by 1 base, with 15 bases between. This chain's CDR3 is CASRTGGGGNTGELFF. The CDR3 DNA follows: TGTGCCAGCAGGACCGGGGGCGGGGGGAACACCGGGGAGCTGTTTTTT. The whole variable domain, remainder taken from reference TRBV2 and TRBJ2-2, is EPEVTQTPSHQVTQMGQEVILRCVPISNHLYFYWYRQILGQKVEFLVSFYNNEISEKSEIFDDQFSVERPDGSNFTLKIRSTKLEDSAMYFCASRTGGGGNTGELFFGEGSRLTVL.

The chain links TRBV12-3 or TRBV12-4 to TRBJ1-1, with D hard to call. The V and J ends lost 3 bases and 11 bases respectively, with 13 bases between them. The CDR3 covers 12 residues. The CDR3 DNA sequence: TGTGCCAGCAGTTTGGCCACCTCAAGTGCTTTCTTT. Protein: CASSLATSSAFF.

DNA of the CDR3: TGCAGTGCTAGTGTATTGTCCTATGCCTACGAGCAGTACTTC. Translating it yields CSASVLSYAYEQYF. V and J are TRBV20-1 and TRBJ2-7; D is ambiguous. The germline gives CDR1 DFQATT, CDR2 SNEGSKA (reference sequence). V was cut by 3 bases and J by 2 bases, with 14 bases left in between. This CDR3 is 14 amino acids long.

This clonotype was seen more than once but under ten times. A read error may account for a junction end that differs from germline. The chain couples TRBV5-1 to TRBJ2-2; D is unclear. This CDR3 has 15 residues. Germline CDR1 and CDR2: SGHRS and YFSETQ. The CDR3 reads CASSFGRTYTGELFF. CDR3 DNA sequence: TGTGCCAGCAGCTTCGGAAGAACGTATACCGGGGAGCTGTTTTTT.

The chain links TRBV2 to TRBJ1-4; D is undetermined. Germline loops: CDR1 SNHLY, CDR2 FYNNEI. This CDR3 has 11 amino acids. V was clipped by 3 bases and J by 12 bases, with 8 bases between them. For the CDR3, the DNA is TGTGCCAGCAGTGATGGGGAACAACTGTTTTTT. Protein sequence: CASSDGEQLFF.